This note documents a single T cell receptor (beta chain) sequence. The antigen is not known. Produced via immunoSEQ multiplex PCR; TCRdb's table is partial and in-frame only. The sample includes 75,000 to 80,000 clones, approximately 80% of them seen just once. This sample stems from a study of T cells in localized non-small cell lung cancer. The CDR3 runs to 14 residues. V lost 3 bases and J 3 bases, leaving 11 bases between the germline ends. Germline V gene data show CDR1 as ENHRY and CDR2 as SYGVKD. Study-level points and caveats: The study sequenced only one region of the tumor. As a result, intratumor heterogeneity could not be excluded and remains possible. A denser population of T cells in blood accompanied longer overall survival.

This clonotype was obtained from a female donor of 60 years or more with stage I lung adenocarcinoma. The V and J genes are TRBV10-3 and TRBJ1-2; no firm D call. The material sequenced was peripheral blood, taken before any cancer treatment. The CDR3 bases are TGTGCCATCAGTGACCTTAATAGGGACTATGGCTACACCTTC. Its protein is CAISDLNRDYGYTF.